The source of this T cell receptor beta chain is a study of cytotoxic CD8 clonotypes in ibrutinib-treated CLL (dated by TCRdb to the early 2020s). Regarding the research as a whole: The cohort had some eleven relapsed/refractory and around 14 treatment-naive patients; about 17 were IGHV unmutated. Cryopreserved peripheral blood mononuclear cells were obtained before treatment, at response, and at either sustained remission or disease progression. On average, each sample yielded around 270,000 productive templates and 94,082 productive rearrangements. Longitudinal samples were available for 26 of the 86 trial participants. Response samples were taken after a median of roughly eleven months on treatment, ranging from roughly 6 to 36 months. Responses were partial in roughly 24 patients and complete in 2; after median approximately 69 months follow-up, about 14 stayed in remission and 12 progressed. What the work shows at the level of the full study, not this receptor alone: Clonality rose at ibrutinib response, remained stable during sustained remission, and dropped back toward baseline at progression. Sampling times were not matched between patients in sustained remission and patients whose disease was progressing, and lymph node repertoires were not examined. Public clonotypes were rare and either shrank or stayed stable during treatment, and the rise in clonality at ibrutinib response reflected expansion of private clonotypes. At baseline, clonality was higher than in age-matched healthy donors and showed a strong correlation with circulating CD8+ T-cell counts.

Cut back by 2 bases and 6 bases, the V and J ends lie 17 bases apart. The germline V gene gives CDR1 as MGHRA and CDR2 as YSYEKL. The CDR3 covers 15 residues, taking in both the cysteine and the phenylalanine. Left in the record is the CDR3 DNA by itself, 45 bases read in frame from the first base. For TCR beta library preparation, approximately 2 micrograms of genomic DNA was extracted from cryopreserved PBMCs. Longitudinal blood samples from CLL patients receiving ibrutinib monotherapy were subjected to high-throughput TCR beta sequencing. The patients took part in an open-label, single-center phase 2 trial of ibrutinib monotherapy. About this clone: Its binding antigen is unknown. Per-nucleotide qualities are absent, and no much larger clonotype sits a single base away.

A MiSeq instrument was used for deep resolution sequencing, which targeted depths ranging from 1 in 1 million up to 1 in 200,000 T cells, with coverage averaging 10x for each clonotype. The immunoSEQ hsTCRB Kit was used to generate TCR beta libraries. Regarding the original processing steps: ImmunoSEQ Data Assistant and ImmunoSEQ Analyzer were used for data analysis, and V, D and J genes were assigned according to IMGT definitions. Clonality, which ranges from 0 to 1, was calculated by subtracting the normalized Shannon entropy of productive rearrangement frequencies from one. Only overrepresented clonotypes making up at least 0.05% of the repertoire of each patient were included in the public clonotype analysis. Thirteen age-matched healthy donor repertoires from immuneACCESS served as clonality controls. TCRdb took over this immuneACCESS table, retaining in-frame rearrangements with V and J assigned. Such tables are incomplete; in checked studies, under half of the missing clones stem from an unresolved V gene, and the remainder is unexplained. V, J and clone size are those of that table, while D and trimming were read from the DNA. This sample gives some 310,000 clones in total; about 77% of them show up just once. Of the sample, roughly 6.3% falls within the top ten clones.

The sequence was obtained from a human donor with chronic lymphocytic leukemia. The input for sequencing was PBMCs, taken before ibrutinib treatment. The chain joins TRBV4-1 to TRBJ2-7, with the D gene tentatively TRBD1 or TRBD2, based on 5 matching bases in each. The CDR3 reads CASSQTRDQIPEQYF. The nucleotide sequence is given as TGCGCCAGCAGCCAAACTAGGGACCAGATCCCCGAGCAGTACTTC.